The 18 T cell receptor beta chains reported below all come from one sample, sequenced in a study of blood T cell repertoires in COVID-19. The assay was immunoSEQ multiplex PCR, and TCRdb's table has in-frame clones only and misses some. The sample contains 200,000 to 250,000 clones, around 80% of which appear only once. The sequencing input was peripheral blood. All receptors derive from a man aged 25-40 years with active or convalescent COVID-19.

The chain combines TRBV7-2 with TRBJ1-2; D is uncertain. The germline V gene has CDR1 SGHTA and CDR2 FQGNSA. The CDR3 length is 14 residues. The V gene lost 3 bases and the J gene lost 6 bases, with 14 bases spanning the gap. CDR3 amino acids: CASSFGGIYDGYTF. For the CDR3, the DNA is TGTGCCAGCAGCTTCGGCGGGATATATGATGGCTACACCTTC. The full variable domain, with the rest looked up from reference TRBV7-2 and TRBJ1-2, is GAGVSQSPSNKVTEKGKDVELRCDPISGHTALYWYRQSLGQGLEFLIYFQGNSAPDKSGLPSDRFSAERTGGSVSTLTIQRTQQEDSAVYLCASSFGGIYDGYTFGSGTRLTVV.

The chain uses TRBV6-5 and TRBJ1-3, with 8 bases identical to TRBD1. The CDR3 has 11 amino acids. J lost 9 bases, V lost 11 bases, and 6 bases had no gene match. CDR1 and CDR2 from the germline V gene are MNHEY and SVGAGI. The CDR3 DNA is TGTGCCTTATGGACAGGGACCACCATATATTTT. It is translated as CALWTGTTIYF.

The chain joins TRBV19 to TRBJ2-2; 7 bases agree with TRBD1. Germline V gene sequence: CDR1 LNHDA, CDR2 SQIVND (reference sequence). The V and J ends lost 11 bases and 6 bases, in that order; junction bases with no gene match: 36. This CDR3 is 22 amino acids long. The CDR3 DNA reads TGTGCCCCCAATGAGGGACAGCTATCGAACTTAGATCGTCGAACTCTGGCCGGGGAGCTGTTTTTT. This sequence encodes CAPNEGQLSNLDRRTLAGELFF.

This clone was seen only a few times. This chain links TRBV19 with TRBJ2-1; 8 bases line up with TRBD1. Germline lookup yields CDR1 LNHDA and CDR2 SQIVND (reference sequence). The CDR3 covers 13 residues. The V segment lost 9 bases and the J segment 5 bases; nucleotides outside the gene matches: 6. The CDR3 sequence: CARQDRDHNEQFF. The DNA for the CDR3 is TGTGCCAGGCAGGACAGGGATCACAATGAGCAGTTCTTC. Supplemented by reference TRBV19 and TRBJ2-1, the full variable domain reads DGGITQSPKYLFRKEGQNVTLSCEQNLNHDAMYWYRQDPGQGLRLIYYSQIVNDFQKGDIAEGYSVSREKKESFPLTVTSAQKNPTAFYLCARQDRDHNEQFFGPGTRLTVL.

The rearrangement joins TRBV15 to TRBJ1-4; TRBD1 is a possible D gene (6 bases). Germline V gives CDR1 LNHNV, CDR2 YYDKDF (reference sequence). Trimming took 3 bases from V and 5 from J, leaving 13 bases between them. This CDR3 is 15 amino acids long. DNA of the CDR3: TGTGCCACCAGCAGTGGAGGACAGCCAAATGAAAAACTGTTTTTT. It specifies CATSSGGQPNEKLFF.

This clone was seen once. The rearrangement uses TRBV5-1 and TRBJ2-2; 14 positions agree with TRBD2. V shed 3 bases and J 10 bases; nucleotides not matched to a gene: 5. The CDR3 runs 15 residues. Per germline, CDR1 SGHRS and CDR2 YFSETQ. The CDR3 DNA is TGCGCCAGCAGCTCTAGGACTAGCGGGGGGATGGAGCTGTTTTTT. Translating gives CASSSRTSGGMELFF.

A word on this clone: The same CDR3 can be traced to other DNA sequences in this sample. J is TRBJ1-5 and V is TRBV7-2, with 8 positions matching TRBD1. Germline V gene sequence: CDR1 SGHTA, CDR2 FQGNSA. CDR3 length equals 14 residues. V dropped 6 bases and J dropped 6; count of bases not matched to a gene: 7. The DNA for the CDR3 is TGTGCCAGCAGTTCCGACAGGGGCGGTCAGCCCCAGCATTTT. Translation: CASSSDRGGQPQHF.

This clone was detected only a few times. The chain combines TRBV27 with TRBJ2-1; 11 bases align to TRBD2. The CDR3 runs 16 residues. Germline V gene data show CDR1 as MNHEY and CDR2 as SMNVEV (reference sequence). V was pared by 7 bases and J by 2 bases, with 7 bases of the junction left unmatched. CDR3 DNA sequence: TGTGCCAGCACCTTCCTAGCGGGGGGACCCTACAATGAGCAGTTCTTC. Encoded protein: CASTFLAGGPYNEQFF.

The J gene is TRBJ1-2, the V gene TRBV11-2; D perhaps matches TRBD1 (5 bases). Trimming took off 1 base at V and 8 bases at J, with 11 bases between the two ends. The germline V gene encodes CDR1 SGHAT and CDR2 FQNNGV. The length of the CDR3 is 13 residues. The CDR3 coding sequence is TGTGCCAGCAGCTTAGTAGGGGTGCGGGGCTACACCTTC. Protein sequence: CASSLVGVRGYTF.

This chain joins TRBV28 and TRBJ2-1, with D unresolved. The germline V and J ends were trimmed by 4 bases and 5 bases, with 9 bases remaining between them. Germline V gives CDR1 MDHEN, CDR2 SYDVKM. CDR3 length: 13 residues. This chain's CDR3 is CASSSPVDNEQFF. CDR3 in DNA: TGTGCCAGCAGTTCCCCCGTAGACAATGAGCAGTTCTTC.

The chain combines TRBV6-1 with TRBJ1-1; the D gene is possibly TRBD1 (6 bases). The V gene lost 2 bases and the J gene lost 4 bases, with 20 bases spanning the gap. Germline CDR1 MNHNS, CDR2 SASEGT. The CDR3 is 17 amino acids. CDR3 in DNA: TGTGCCAGCAGTGAAAGGGGGACATCATACTTGGGCACTGAAGCTTTCTTT. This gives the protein CASSERGTSYLGTEAFF.

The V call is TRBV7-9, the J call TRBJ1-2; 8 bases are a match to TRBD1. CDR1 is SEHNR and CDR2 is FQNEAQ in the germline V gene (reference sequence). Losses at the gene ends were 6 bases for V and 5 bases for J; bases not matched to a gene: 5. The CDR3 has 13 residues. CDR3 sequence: CASRRDRQYGYTF. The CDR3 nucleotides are TGTGCCAGCAGAAGGGACAGGCAATATGGCTACACCTTC. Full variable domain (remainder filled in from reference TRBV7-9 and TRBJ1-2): DTGVSQNPRHKITKRGQNVTFRCDPISEHNRLYWYRQTLGQGPEFLTYFQNEAQLEKSRLLSDRFSAERPKGSFSTLEIQRTEQGDSAMYLCASRRDRQYGYTFGSGTRLTVV.

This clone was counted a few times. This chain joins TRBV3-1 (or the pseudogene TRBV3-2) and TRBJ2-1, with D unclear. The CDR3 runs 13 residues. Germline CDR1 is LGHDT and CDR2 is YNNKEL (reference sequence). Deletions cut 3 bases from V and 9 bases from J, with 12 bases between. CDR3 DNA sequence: TGTGCCAGCAGCCACGGCCCAGAGGTTGAGCAGTTCTTC. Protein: CASSHGPEVEQFF.

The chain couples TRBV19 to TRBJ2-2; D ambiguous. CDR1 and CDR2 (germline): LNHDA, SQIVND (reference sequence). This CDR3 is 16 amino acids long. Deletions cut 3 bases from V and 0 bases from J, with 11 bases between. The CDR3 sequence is CASSILQTPNTGELFF. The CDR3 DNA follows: TGTGCCAGTAGTATTTTACAGACCCCGAACACCGGGGAGCTGTTTTTT.

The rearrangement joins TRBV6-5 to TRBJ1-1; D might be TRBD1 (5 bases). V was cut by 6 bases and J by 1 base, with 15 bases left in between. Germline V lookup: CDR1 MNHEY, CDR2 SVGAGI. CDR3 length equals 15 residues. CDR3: CASSPILQENTEAFF. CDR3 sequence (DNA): TGTGCCAGCAGCCCAATCTTACAGGAGAACACTGAAGCTTTCTTT.

The CDR3 is CASSSGQVPYEQYF. The CDR3 bases are TGTGCCAGCAGCTCGGGACAGGTCCCCTACGAGCAGTACTTC. This sequence joins TRBV7-2 and TRBJ2-7; 8 bases are a match to TRBD1. The V gene end was trimmed by 4 bases and the J gene end by 2 bases; junction bases not matched to a gene: 4. The CDR3 runs to 14 residues. Germline CDR1 and CDR2: SGHTA and FQGNSA.

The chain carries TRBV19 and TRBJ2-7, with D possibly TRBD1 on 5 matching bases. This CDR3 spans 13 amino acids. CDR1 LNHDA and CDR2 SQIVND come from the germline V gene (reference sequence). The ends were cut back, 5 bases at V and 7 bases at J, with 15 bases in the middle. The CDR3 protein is CASSRQPFGEQYF. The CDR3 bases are TGTGCCAGTAGTCGACAGCCCTTCGGAGAGCAGTACTTC.

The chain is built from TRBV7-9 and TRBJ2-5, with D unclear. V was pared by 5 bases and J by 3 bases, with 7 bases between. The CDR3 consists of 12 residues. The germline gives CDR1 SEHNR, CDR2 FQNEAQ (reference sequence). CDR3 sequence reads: CASSNLKETQYF. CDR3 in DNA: TGTGCCAGCAGCAACTTAAAAGAGACCCAGTACTTC.